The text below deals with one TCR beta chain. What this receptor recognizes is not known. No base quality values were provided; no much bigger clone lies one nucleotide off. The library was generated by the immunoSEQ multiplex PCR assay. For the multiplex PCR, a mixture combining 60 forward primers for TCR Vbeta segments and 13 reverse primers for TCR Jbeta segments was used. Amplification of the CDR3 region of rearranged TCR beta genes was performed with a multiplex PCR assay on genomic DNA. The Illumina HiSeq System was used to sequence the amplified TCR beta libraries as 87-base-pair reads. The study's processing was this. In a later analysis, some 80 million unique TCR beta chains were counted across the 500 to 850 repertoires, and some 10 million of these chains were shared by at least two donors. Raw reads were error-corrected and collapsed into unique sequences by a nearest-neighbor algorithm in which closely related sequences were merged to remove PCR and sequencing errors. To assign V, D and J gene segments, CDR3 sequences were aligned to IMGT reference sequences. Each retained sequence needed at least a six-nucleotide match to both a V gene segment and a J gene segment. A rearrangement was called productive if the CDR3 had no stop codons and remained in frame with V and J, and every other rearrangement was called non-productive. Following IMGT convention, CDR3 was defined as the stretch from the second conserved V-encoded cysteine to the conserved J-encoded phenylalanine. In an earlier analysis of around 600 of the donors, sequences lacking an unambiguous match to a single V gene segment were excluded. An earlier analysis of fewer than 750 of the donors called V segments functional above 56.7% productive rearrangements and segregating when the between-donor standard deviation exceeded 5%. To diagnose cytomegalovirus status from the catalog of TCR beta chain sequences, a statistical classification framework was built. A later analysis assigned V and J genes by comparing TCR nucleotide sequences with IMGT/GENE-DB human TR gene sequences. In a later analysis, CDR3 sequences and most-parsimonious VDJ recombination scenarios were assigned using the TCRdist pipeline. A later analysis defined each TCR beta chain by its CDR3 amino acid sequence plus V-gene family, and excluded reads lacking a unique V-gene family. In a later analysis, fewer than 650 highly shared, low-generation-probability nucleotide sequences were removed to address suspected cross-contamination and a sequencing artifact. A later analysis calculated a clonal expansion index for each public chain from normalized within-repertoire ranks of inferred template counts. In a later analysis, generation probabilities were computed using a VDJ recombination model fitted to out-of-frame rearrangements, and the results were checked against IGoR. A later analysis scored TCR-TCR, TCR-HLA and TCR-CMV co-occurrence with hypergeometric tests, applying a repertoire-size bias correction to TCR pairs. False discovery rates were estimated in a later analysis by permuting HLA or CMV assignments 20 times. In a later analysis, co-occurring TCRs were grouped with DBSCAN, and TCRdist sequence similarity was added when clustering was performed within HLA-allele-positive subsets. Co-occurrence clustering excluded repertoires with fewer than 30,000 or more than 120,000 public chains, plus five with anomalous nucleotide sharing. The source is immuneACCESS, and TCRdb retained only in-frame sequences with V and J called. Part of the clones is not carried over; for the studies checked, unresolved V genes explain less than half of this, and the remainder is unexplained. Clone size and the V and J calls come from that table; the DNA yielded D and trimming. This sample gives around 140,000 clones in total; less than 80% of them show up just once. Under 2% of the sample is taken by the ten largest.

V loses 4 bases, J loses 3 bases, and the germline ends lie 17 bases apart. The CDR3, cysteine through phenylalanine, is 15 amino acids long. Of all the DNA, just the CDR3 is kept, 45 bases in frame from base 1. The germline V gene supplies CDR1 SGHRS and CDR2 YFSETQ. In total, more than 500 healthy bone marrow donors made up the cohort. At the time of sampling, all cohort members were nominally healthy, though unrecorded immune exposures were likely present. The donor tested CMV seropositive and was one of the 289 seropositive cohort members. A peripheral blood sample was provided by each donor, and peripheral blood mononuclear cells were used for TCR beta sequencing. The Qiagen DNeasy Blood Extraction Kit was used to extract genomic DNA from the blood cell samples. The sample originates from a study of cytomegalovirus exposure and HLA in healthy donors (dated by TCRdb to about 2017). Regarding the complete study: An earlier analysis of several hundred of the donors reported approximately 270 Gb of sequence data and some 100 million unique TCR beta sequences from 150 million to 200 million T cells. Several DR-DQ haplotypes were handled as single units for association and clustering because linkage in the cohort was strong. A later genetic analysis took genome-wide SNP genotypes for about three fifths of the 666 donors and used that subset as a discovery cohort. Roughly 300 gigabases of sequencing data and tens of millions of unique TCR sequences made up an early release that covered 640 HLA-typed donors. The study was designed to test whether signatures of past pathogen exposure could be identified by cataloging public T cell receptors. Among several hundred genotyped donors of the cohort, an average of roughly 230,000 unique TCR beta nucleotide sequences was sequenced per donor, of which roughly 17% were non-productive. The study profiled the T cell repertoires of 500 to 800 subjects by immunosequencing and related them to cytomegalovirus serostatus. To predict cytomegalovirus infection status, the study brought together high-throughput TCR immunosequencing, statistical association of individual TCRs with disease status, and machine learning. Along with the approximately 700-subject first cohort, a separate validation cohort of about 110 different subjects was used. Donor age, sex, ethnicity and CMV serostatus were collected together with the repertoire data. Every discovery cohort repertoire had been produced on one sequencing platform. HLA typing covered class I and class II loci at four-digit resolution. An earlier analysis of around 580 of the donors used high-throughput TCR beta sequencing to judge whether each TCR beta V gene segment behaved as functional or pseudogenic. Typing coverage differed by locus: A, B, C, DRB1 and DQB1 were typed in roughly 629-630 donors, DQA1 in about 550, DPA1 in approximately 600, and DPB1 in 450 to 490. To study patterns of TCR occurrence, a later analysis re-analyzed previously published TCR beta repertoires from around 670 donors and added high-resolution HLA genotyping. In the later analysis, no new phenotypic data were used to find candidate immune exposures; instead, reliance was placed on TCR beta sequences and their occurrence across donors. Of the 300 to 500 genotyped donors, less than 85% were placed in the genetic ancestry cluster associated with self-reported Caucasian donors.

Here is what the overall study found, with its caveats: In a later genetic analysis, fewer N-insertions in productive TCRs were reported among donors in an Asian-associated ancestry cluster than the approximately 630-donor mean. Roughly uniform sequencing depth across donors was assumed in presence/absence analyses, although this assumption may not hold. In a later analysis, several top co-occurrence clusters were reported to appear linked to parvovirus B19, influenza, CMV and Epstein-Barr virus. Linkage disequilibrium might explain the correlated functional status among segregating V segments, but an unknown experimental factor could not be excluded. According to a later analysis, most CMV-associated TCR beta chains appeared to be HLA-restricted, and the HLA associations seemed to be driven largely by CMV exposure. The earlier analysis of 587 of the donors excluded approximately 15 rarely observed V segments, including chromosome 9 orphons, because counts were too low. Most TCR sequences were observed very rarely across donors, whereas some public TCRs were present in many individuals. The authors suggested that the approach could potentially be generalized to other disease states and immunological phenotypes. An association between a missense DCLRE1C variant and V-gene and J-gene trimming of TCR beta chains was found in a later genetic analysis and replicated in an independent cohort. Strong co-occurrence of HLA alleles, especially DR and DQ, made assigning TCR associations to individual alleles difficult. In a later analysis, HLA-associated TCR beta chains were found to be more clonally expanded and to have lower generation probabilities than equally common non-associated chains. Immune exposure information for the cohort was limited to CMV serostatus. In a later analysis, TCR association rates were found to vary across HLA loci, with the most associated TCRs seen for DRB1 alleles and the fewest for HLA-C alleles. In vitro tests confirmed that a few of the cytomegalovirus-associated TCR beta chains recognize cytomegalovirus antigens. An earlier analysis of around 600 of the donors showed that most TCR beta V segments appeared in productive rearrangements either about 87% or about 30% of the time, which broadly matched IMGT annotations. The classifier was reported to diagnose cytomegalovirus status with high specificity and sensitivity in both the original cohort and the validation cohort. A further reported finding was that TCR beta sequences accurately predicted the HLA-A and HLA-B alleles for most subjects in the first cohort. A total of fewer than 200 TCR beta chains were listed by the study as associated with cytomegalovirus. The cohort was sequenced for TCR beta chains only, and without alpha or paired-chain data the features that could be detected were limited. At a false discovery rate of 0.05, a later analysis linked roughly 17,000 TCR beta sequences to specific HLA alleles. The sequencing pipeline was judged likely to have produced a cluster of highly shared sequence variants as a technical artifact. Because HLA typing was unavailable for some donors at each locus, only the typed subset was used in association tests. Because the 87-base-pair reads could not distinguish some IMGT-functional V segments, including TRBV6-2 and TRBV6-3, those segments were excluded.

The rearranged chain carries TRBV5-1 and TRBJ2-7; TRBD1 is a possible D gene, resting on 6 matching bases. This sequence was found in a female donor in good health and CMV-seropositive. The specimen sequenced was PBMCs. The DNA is TGCGCCAGCAGCCTGGCCGGGACAACCGGCTACGAGCAGTACTTC. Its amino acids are CASSLAGTTGYEQYF. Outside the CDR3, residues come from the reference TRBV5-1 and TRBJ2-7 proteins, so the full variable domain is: KAGVTQTPRYLIKTRGQQVTLSCSPISGHRSVSWYQQTPGQGLQFLFEYFSETQRNKGNFPGRFSGRQFSNSRSEMNVSTLELGDSALYLCASSLAGTTGYEQYFGPGTRLTVT.